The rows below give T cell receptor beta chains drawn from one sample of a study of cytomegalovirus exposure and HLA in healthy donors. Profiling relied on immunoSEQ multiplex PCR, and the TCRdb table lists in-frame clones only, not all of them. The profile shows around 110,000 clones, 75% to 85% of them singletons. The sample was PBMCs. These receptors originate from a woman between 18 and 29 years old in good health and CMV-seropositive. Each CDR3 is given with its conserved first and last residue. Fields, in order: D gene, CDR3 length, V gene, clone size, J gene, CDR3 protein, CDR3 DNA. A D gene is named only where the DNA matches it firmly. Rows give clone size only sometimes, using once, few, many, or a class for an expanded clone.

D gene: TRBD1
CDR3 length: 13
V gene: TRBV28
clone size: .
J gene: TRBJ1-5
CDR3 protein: CASSQQGYQPQHF
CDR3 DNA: TGTGCCAGCAGCCAACAGGGGTATCAGCCCCAGCATTTT

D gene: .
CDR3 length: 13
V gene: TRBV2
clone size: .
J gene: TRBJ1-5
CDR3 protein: CASIEGRNQPQHF
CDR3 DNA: TGTGCCAGCATTGAGGGCAGAAATCAGCCCCAGCATTTT

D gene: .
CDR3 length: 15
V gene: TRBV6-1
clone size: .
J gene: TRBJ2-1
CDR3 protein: CASSEVQVVLNEQFF
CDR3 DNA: TGTGCCAGCAGTGAAGTTCAGGTCGTACTCAATGAGCAGTTCTTC

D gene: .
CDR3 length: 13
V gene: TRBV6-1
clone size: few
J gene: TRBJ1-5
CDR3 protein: CASRATSNQPQHF
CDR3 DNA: TGTGCCAGCAGGGCAACTAGCAATCAGCCCCAGCATTTT

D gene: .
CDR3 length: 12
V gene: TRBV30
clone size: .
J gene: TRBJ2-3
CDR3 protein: CAWSLEVDTQYF
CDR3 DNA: TGTGCCTGGAGCTTAGAGGTAGATACGCAGTATTTT

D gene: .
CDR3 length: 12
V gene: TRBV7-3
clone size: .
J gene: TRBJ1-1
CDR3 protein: CASSLPQGEAFF
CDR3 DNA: TGTGCCAGCAGCTTACCCCAGGGCGAGGCTTTCTTT

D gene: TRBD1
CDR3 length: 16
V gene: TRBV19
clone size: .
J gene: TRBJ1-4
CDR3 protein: CARRKGQTATNEKLFF
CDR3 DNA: TGTGCCAGGCGAAAGGGACAGACCGCAACTAATGAAAAACTGTTTTTT

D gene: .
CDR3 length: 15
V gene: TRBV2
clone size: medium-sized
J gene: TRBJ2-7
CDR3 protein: CASSVSASSSYEQYF
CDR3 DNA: TGTGCCAGCAGTGTGTCAGCTTCTAGCTCCTACGAGCAGTACTTC

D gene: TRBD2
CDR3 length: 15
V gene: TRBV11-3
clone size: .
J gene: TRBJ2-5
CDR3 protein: CASSPWTSGEETQYF
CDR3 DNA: TGTGCCAGCAGCCCCTGGACTAGCGGGGAAGAGACCCAGTACTTC

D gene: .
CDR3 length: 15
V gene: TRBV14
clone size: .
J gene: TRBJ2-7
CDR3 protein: CASSQPGQSSYEQYF
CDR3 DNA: TGTGCCAGCAGTCAACCGGGACAAAGCTCCTACGAGCAGTACTTC

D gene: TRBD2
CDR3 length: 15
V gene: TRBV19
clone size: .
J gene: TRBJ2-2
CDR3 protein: CASSDRAGVTGELFF
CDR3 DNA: TGTGCCAGTAGTGATAGAGCGGGAGTGACCGGGGAGCTGTTTTTT

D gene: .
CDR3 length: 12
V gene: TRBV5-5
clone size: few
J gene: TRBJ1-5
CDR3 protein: CASSFQNQPQHF
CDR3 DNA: TGTGCCAGCAGCTTCCAGAATCAGCCCCAGCATTTT

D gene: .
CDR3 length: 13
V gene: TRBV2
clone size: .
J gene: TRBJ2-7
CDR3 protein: CAIQPGISYEQYF
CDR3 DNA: TGTGCCATTCAACCCGGGATATCCTACGAGCAGTACTTC

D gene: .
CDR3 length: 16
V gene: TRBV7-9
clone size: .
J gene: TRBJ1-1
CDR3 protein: CSSSIRGGPRNTEAFF
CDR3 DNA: TGTTCCAGCAGCATAAGGGGAGGACCCCGCAACACTGAAGCTTTCTTT

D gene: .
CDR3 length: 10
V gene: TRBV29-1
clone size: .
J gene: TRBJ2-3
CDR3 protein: CSVESDTQYF
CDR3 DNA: TGCAGCGTTGAGTCGGATACGCAGTATTTT

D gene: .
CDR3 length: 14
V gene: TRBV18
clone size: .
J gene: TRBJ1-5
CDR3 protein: CASSPGQGRQPQHF
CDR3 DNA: TGTGCCAGCTCACCCGGTCAGGGAAGGCAGCCCCAGCATTTT

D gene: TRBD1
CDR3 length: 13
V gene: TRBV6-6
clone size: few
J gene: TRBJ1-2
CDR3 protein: CASSPSDRDGYTF
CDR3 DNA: TGTGCCAGCAGCCCCAGCGACAGGGATGGCTACACCTTC